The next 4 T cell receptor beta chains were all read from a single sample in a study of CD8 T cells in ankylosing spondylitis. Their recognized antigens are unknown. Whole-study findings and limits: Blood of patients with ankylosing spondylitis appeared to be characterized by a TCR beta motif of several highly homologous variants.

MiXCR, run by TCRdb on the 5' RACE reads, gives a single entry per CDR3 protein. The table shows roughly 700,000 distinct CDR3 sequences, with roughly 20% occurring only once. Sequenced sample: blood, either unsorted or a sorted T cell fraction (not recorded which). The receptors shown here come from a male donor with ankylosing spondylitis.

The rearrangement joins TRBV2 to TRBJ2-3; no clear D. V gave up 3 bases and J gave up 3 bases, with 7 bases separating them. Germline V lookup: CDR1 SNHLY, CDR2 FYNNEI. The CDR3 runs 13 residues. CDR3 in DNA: TGTGCCAGCAGTGAGTTAGAGACAGATACGCAGTATTTT. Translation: CASSELETDTQYF.

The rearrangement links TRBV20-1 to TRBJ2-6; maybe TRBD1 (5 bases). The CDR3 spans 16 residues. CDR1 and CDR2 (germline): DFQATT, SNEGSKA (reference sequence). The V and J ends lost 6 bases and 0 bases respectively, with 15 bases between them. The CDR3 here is CSATVLQGSGANVLTF. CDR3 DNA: TGCAGTGCGACAGTTCTCCAGGGCTCTGGGGCCAACGTCCTGACTTTC.

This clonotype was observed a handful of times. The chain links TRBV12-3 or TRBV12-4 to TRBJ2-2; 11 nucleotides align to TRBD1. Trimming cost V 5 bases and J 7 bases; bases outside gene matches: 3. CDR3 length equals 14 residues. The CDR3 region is CASSGQGAVGELFF. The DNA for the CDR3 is TGTGCCAGCAGTGGACAGGGGGCAGTCGGGGAGCTGTTTTTT.

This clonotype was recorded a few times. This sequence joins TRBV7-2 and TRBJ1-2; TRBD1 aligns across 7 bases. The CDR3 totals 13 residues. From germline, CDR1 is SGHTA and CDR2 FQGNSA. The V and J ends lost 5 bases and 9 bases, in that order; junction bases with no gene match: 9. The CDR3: CASSDTGAGSYTF. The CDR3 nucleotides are TGTGCCAGCAGCGATACAGGGGCGGGAAGCTACACCTTC.